This T cell receptor beta chain stems from a study of blood T cells in healthy people across ages. A second PCR of roughly 7 to 11 cycles used a sample-barcoded 5' primer and a J-beta primer mix. TCRdb called the 5' RACE reads again in MiXCR, with one record for every CDR3 protein. The table has 750,000 to 850,000 distinct CDR3 sequences, roughly 25% seen once. The CDR3 extends over 11 amino acids. Germline CDR1 reads SQVTM; CDR2 reads ANQGSEA. Deletions cut 4 bases from V and 6 bases from J, with 8 bases between. The data were also submitted as part of a second study, on T cells of mothers and their children. Per that study: A few healthy Caucasian mothers served as donors, and their six children did as well.

The chain uses TRBV29-1 and TRBJ2-3; possibly TRBD2 for D (5 bases). What was sequenced was blood. This receptor was identified in a boy aged 10-17 years in good health. The CDR3 here is CSVGEGDTQYF. CDR3 DNA sequence: TGCAGCGTTGGAGAGGGCGATACGCAGTATTTT.